The 21 T cell receptor beta chains below all came from one sample that was sequenced in a study of T cells in Graves' hyperthyroidism and ophthalmopathy. RNA transcripts provided the source from which TCR beta CDR3 regions were amplified. The HTBI primer set drove a first-round RT-PCR of the TCR CDR3. TCRdb re-called the multiplex PCR reads with MiXCR, one entry per CDR3 protein. The table records hundreds of thousands of distinct CDR3 sequences, 12% to 15% of them present only once. Sequencing was carried out using blood. The receptors come from a young woman with Graves' hyperthyroidism.

The CDR3 sequence: CASSLVWGQTQYF. The CDR3 nucleotides are TGTGCCAGCAGCTTAGTCTGGGGCCAGACCCAGTACTTC. The V and J genes are TRBV7-2 and TRBJ2-5, with D possibly TRBD1 on 5 matching bases. Germline V gene lookup returns CDR1 SGHTA and CDR2 FQGNSA. Trimming left V 1 base short and J 6 bases short, with 9 bases between. This CDR3 spans 13 amino acids.

This clonotype was observed a few times. The V gene is TRBV9, the J gene TRBJ2-1; D remains ambiguous. The germline V and J ends were trimmed by 3 bases and 0 bases, with 13 bases remaining between them. Germline lookup yields CDR1 SGDLS and CDR2 YYNGEE. CDR3 length equals 16 residues. The CDR3 DNA follows: TGTGCCAGCAGCGCGCCTACTGGGCGCTCCTACAATGAGCAGTTCTTC. Translating it yields CASSAPTGRSYNEQFF. Supplemented by reference TRBV9 and TRBJ2-1, the full variable domain reads DSGVTQTPKHLITATGQRVTLRCSPRSGDLSVYWYQQSLDQGLQFLIQYYNGEERAKGNILERFSAQQFPDLHSELNLSSLELGDSALYFCASSAPTGRSYNEQFFGPGTRLTVL.

This clonotype was detected many times. The chain is built from TRBV6-1 and TRBJ2-2, with D possibly being TRBD2 (6 bases). CDR3 length: 16 amino acids. From germline, CDR1 is MNHNS and CDR2 SASEGT. V was trimmed by 5 bases and J by 5 bases, leaving 18 bases between them. The CDR3 DNA reads as TGTGCCAGCAGTCCTCGATGGAGGGCCCTGACCGGGGAGCTGTTTTTT. This translates into CASSPRWRALTGELFF.

V gene TRBV6-5 combines with J gene TRBJ2-1, with 8 bases identical to TRBD1. After removal of 2 bases from V and 6 bases from J, the junction contained 6 bases not matched to a gene. This CDR3 is built from 15 residues. From germline, CDR1 is MNHEY and CDR2 SVGAGI. CDR3 coding DNA: TGTGCCAGCAGTTACCGGGGTGGGACAGGCAATGAGCAGTTCTTC. It yields the protein CASSYRGGTGNEQFF.

This clonotype has at least ten counts. This chain joins TRBV7-2 and TRBJ2-2; TRBD1 aligns across 7 bases. The V gene end was trimmed by 4 bases and the J gene end by 3 bases; junction bases not matched to a gene: 2. Germline CDR1 reads SGHTA; CDR2 reads FQGNSA. The CDR3 sequence is 14 residues long. CDR3 DNA: TGTGCCAGCAGCTCGACAGGGTACACCGGGGAGCTGTTTTTT. Translated: CASSSTGYTGELFF.

This clonotype was counted between two and nine times. The V and J genes are TRBV7-9 and TRBJ2-1; no definite D call. Trimming took off 9 bases at V and 3 bases at J, with 18 bases between the two ends. There are 15 residues in the CDR3. Germline V gene lookup returns CDR1 SEHNR and CDR2 FQNEAQ (reference sequence). CDR3 DNA sequence: TGTGCCAGGAGTCGACTGACGGTTGGCTACAATGAGCAGTTCTTC. Translation gives CARSRLTVGYNEQFF.

This clonotype has a handful of counts. The V and J genes are TRBV7-9 and TRBJ2-1; perhaps TRBD2 as D (5 bases). In germline, CDR1 is SEHNR, CDR2 FQNEAQ (reference sequence). CDR3 length equals 16 residues. The germline V and J ends were trimmed by 1 base and 4 bases, with 14 bases remaining between them. As DNA, the CDR3 is TGTGCCAGCAGCTTAGATCAGGACTTCTTTTACAATGAGCAGTTCTTC. Translated: CASSLDQDFFYNEQFF.

The table lists this clonotype with a few counts. The chain has TRBV15 and TRBJ2-7; 10 bases line up with TRBD1. Germline V gives CDR1 LNHNV, CDR2 YYDKDF (reference sequence). CDR3 size: 17 residues. After removal of 1 base from V and 3 bases from J, the junction contained 9 bases not matched to a gene. This chain's CDR3 is CATSRGSGQGVNYEQYF. CDR3 nucleotides: TGTGCCACCAGCAGAGGCTCCGGACAGGGGGTCAACTACGAGCAGTACTTC.

This clonotype came up many times. V usage is TRBV28 and J usage is TRBJ2-1; the D gene could be TRBD1 or TRBD2 (5 bases each). The CDR3 contains 14 residues. Germline V lookup: CDR1 MDHEN, CDR2 SYDVKM. Trimming removed 8 bases from V and 5 bases from J, with 16 bases in between. CDR3 in amino acids: CASEPPGTHNEQFF. The CDR3 coding sequence is TGTGCCAGCGAACCCCCCGGGACCCACAATGAGCAGTTCTTC.

This clonotype turned up a few times. The rearrangement joins TRBV5-4 to TRBJ2-1, with D perhaps matching TRBD1 (6 bases). The V and J ends lost 3 bases and 4 bases respectively, with 14 bases between them. Germline V gene sequence: CDR1 SGHNT, CDR2 YYREEE (reference sequence). The length of the CDR3 is 15 residues. The CDR3 region is CASSSSGTWYNEQFF. The CDR3 nucleotides read TGTGCCAGCAGCTCCTCCGGGACATGGTACAATGAGCAGTTCTTC. The entire variable domain, with the rest obtained from reference TRBV5-4 and TRBJ2-1, is as follows: ETGVTQSPTHLIKTRGQQVTLRCSSQSGHNTVSWYQQALGQGPQFIFQYYREEENGRGNFPPRFSGLQFPNYSSELNVNALELDDSALYLCASSSSGTWYNEQFFGPGTRLTVL.

This chain links TRBV11-2 with TRBJ1-5; D call uncertain. The V gene's germline CDR1 is SGHAT and CDR2 FQNNGV. Between the trimmed V and J ends, which lost 2 bases and 3 bases, there was a span of 11 bases. This CDR3 has 15 residues. The CDR3 loop reads CASSLSRGDNQPQHF. For the CDR3, the DNA is TGTGCCAGCAGCTTAAGCCGCGGCGACAATCAGCCCCAGCATTTT.

This clonotype was picked up a small number of times. This chain links TRBV18 with TRBJ2-1, with D perhaps matching TRBD2 (6 bases). Germline V gene sequence: CDR1 KGHSH, CDR2 LQKENI. V shed 2 bases and J shed 11 bases, with 7 bases lying between them. The CDR3 spans 11 residues. CDR3 amino acids: CASSPAGQQFF. The CDR3 region has the DNA TGTGCCAGCTCACCAGCGGGGCAGCAGTTCTTC.

The chain is built from TRBV30 and TRBJ2-1, with D possibly matching TRBD1 (6 bases). The germline V and J ends were trimmed by 1 base and 7 bases, with 20 bases remaining between them. This CDR3 region has 16 residues. Per germline, CDR1 GTSNPN and CDR2 SVGIG (reference sequence). CDR3: CAWSADRGPLGNEQFF. The CDR3, as DNA: TGTGCCTGGAGTGCGGACAGAGGTCCACTGGGGAATGAGCAGTTCTTC.

V is TRBV19 and J is TRBJ2-2, with D unclear. CDR1 LNHDA and CDR2 SQIVND come from the germline V gene (reference sequence). V was shortened by 1 base and J by 1 base, with 10 bases between the two germline ends. The CDR3 spans 16 residues. Here the CDR3 DNA reads TGTGCCAGTAGTATAGTTGGAGAAATGAACACCGGGGAGCTGTTTTTT. Its translation: CASSIVGEMNTGELFF.

Many counts were recorded for this clonotype. The chain uses TRBV7-9 and TRBJ2-5; 8 nucleotides agree with TRBD2. Trimming took 2 bases from V and 2 from J; bases not matched to a gene: 4. The CDR3 length is 15 residues. In germline, CDR1 is SEHNR, CDR2 FQNEAQ (reference sequence). The DNA of the CDR3 is TGTGCCAGCAGCTTATTAGCGGGACAACAAGAGACCCAGTACTTC. It encodes CASSLLAGQQETQYF.

Ten or more counts support this clonotype. The gene calls are TRBV3-1 and TRBJ2-2, with D perhaps TRBD1 (5 bases). The V end was cut by 1 base, the J end by 9 bases, with 15 bases between. The germline CDR1 and CDR2 sequences are LGHDT and YNNKEL (reference sequence). This CDR3 is built from 15 residues. CDR3 sequence: CASSQGYRGPRELFF. The CDR3 region has the DNA TGTGCCAGCAGCCAAGGATATAGGGGTCCCCGGGAGCTGTTTTTT.

Many counts were recorded for this clonotype. CDR3 amino acids: CASSPDGAKNIQYF. For the CDR3, the DNA is TGTGCCAGCTCCCCGGATGGAGCCAAAAACATTCAGTACTTC. The rearrangement links TRBV18 to TRBJ2-4; no firm D call. The CDR3 contains 14 residues. Germline V gene lookup returns CDR1 KGHSH and CDR2 LQKENI. With 6 bases removed from V and 0 bases from J, the gap between germline ends came to 9 bases.

This clonotype was seen at least ten times. The chain has TRBV5-4 and TRBJ1-1; possible D gene TRBD1, 5 bases. Germline values: CDR1 SGHNT, CDR2 YYREEE (reference sequence). The CDR3 has 12 amino acids. V lost 7 bases to trimming and J lost 4 bases, with 11 bases between them. The DNA for the CDR3 is TGTGCCAGCGGTGAGGGGAGCACTGAAGCTTTCTTT. Amino acid sequence: CASGEGSTEAFF. The full variable domain, in which reference TRBV5-4 and TRBJ1-1 provide the parts outside the CDR3, is ETGVTQSPTHLIKTRGQQVTLRCSSQSGHNTVSWYQQALGQGPQFIFQYYREEENGRGNFPPRFSGLQFPNYSSELNVNALELDDSALYLCASGEGSTEAFFGQGTRLTVV.

This clonotype has a handful of counts. This chain connects TRBV18 to TRBJ2-7, with D uncertain. V was cut by 3 bases and J by 0 bases, with 12 bases left in between. The CDR3 covers 15 residues. Germline loops: CDR1 KGHSH, CDR2 LQKENI. The CDR3 DNA follows: TGTGCCAGCTCACCTCAGAAACCCGTCTCCTACGAGCAGTACTTC. Translation gives CASSPQKPVSYEQYF.

This rearrangement joins TRBV19 to TRBJ1-5, with D possibly matching TRBD1 (6 bases). V was shortened by 5 bases and J by 7 bases, with 18 bases between the two germline ends. CDR3 length equals 15 residues. CDR1 and CDR2 (germline): LNHDA, SQIVND (reference sequence). The CDR3 bases are TGTGCCAGTAGTCCACCGTTCCGGGGGCAACAGCCCCAGCATTTT. It translates to CASSPPFRGQQPQHF.

J is TRBJ2-2 and V is TRBV20-1; a weak D match, TRBD2 (6 bases). In germline, CDR1 is DFQATT, CDR2 SNEGSKA (reference sequence). The CDR3 runs 14 residues. The germline V and J ends were trimmed by 2 bases and 2 bases, with 9 bases remaining between them. Written as DNA, the CDR3 is TGCAGTGCTAGACACGGGGGTAACACCGGGGAGCTGTTTTTT. Translation: CSARHGGNTGELFF.